This T cell receptor (beta chain) is from a study of blood T cell repertoires in COVID-19. Clones were sequenced by immunoSEQ multiplex PCR, and TCRdb holds only the in-frame ones, with some missing. Counted here are 100,000 or so clones, roughly 84% occurring once; the ten biggest clones make up under 2%. The CDR3 extends over 9 amino acids. Germline loops: CDR1 DFQATT, CDR2 SNEGSKA (reference sequence). The rearrangement uses TRBV20-1 and TRBJ2-3, with a tentative D call TRBD2 (5 bases). The sequence came from a man aged 70 or older with active or convalescent COVID-19. The source material was peripheral blood. The CDR3 sequence: CRGRDTQYF. In DNA form, the CDR3 reads TGCAGGGGGAGAGATACGCAGTATTTT.